This T cell receptor beta chain emerged from a study of post-analysis software for immune sequencing data (dated by TCRdb to between 2015 and 2016). Looking at the study overall: Relapsing-remitting, secondary progressive and progressive-relapsing multiple sclerosis were recorded as disease courses, and subtype annotation was lacking for some patients. A subset of samples was prepared in parallel using single-end sample barcoding, then pooled and co-amplified after Illumina adapter ligation. Patient repertoires were compared against about twelve previously published healthy control repertoires from donors aged about 6 to 26 years. Study-wide conclusions, independent of this receptor: Significantly higher frequencies in patients than in controls were found for roughly 5 TRBV segments, including TRBV5-6, TRBV5-1 and TRBV20-1. Direct clustering with F measure revealed strong co-clustering of samples prepared in the same batch, which led to a batch-effect correction. Normalized Chao1 diversity was significantly lower in multiple sclerosis patients than controls, suggesting substantial peripheral T-cell clonal expansion. The control group was slightly older than the multiple sclerosis patient group.

The library came from PCR. Sequencing took place on an Illumina HiSeq 2500. Unique molecular identifiers were incorporated into TCR beta cDNA libraries to reduce PCR and sequencing biases. Roughly 0.5 million cDNA molecules were obtained per 1 to 10 million input T cells, so each molecule approximated one T cell. The same protocol used for the earlier healthy control dataset was applied to prepare and sequence the patient libraries. Within a given batch, samples were prepared together, multiplexed and sequenced on the same HiSeq lane. On the authors' methods: MIGEC was used to process the raw barcoded reads, and molecular identifier groups with only a single read were discarded before consensus assembly and CDR3 extraction. VDJtools was used for post-analysis of the clonotype tables, with diversity normalized by down-sampling every dataset to the smallest sample size. Repertoire overlap clustering matched CDR3 amino acid but not nucleotide sequences to correct batch-related cross-sample contamination. TCRdb cleaned the public reads at Q25 with fastp, built clones with MiXCR and kept in-frame beta chains. Rows matching on CDR3 protein sequence are summarized as one entry with the most common DNA and genes. None of the V and J calls come from the authors' own analysis; TCRdb made them. Across this sample there are approximately 770,000 distinct CDR3 sequences, with under 60% seen only once. Around 4.7% of the sample is held by the ten biggest clonotypes.

TCR beta repertoires were profiled from peripheral blood of under 15 young patients with multiple sclerosis to demonstrate the VDJtools post-analysis software. The multiple sclerosis patients were children and adolescents between roughly 6 and 16 years of age. This clonotype came up a few times. The target of this receptor is not known. No per-base quality is available; no much larger clone lies one base away. From the cysteine up to the phenylalanine, the CDR3 has a length of 14 residues. Only the CDR3 DNA stays, 42 bases, in frame from base 1. From the germline V gene (reference sequence), CDR1 is DFQATT and CDR2 is SNEGSKA. The junction shows trimming of 2 bases on V and 2 bases on J, plus 13 bases between the germline ends.

Sequencing was done on a sample of blood. The sequence joins TRBV20-1 to TRBJ2-7; TRBD1 might be the D gene, on 5 matching bases. This TCR was recovered from a girl aged 10 to 17 with multiple sclerosis. The sequenced DNA is TGCAGTGCTAGACGTCGGGCAGGGCCCTACGAGCAGTACTTC. Translation gives CSARRRAGPYEQYF.